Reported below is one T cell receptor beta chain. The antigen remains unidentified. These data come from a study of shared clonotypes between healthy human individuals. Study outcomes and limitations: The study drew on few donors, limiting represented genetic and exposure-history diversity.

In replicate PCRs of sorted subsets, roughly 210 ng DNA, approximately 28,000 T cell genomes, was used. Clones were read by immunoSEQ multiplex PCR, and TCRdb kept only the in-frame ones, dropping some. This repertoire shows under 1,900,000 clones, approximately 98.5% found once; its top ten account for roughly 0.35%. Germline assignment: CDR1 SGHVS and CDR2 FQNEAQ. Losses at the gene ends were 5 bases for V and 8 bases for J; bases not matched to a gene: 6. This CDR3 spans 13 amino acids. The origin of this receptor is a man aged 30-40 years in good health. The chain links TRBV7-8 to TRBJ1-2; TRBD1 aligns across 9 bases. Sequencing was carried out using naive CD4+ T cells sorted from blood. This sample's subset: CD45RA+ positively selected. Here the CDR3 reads CASSPLQGAGYTF. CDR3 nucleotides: TGTGCCAGCAGCCCGTTACAGGGGGCCGGCTACACCTTC.